The clone carrying this T cell receptor (beta chain) has only a few counts. The target antigen is unknown. The record originates from a study of Graves' ophthalmopathy and Graves' hyperthyroidism. The sequenced template was RNA, covering the TCR beta CDR3 region. Second-round multiplex PCR came after first-round RT-PCR with HTBI primers. Each CDR3 protein is one row after TCRdb ran MiXCR on the multiplex PCR reads. In the table there are around 1,200,000 distinct CDR3 sequences, about 36% of which are singletons. Overall study findings and caveats: Most clonotypes expanded in thyroid above 0.001 frequency were present in blood too.

Germline assignment: CDR1 SGHTA and CDR2 FQGNSA. The CDR3 sequence is 14 residues long. Trimming removed 8 bases at V and 1 base at J, with 14 bases between. Input material: peripheral blood or thyroid tissue (not recorded which). The TCR originated in an adult man with Graves' hyperthyroidism. This chain connects TRBV7-2 to TRBJ2-5; possibly TRBD2 for D (5 bases). The CDR3 is CASRSRGFQETQYF. CDR3 in DNA: TGTGCCAGCCGAAGCAGAGGGTTCCAAGAGACCCAGTACTTC. The full variable domain, with the rest looked up from reference TRBV7-2 and TRBJ2-5, is GAGVSQSPSNKVTEKGKDVELRCDPISGHTALYWYRQSLGQGLEFLIYFQGNSAPDKSGLPSDRFSAERTGGSVSTLTIQRTQQEDSAVYLCASRSRGFQETQYFGPGTRLLVL.